A selection of T cell receptor beta chains follows, all from one sample in a study of blood T cells in healthy people across ages. TCRdb passed the 5' RACE reads through MiXCR, listing each CDR3 protein once. The sample has 800,000 to 950,000 distinct CDR3 sequences; around 36% are singletons. Input material: blood. The source of these receptors is a man younger than 35 in good health. The CDR3 runs from the conserved cysteine through the conserved F or W. The D gene is left open where the match is weak. Some rows have no size entry. The others give once, few or many, or a class for an expanded clone.

J gene: TRBJ1-4; clone size: .; D gene: .; V gene: TRBV20-1; CDR3 protein: CSARPLEKLFF; CDR3 DNA: TGCAGTGCTAGACCCCTCGAAAAACTGTTTTTT
J gene: TRBJ1-1; clone size: .; D gene: .; V gene: TRBV29-1; CDR3 protein: CSVERRGNTEAFF; CDR3 DNA: TGCAGCGTTGAACGCAGGGGGAACACTGAAGCTTTCTTT
J gene: TRBJ2-1; clone size: .; D gene: TRBD2; V gene: TRBV13; CDR3 protein: CASIAGTSGYNEQFF; CDR3 DNA: TGTGCCAGCATCGCCGGGACTAGCGGTTACAATGAGCAGTTCTTC
J gene: TRBJ1-1; clone size: .; D gene: .; V gene: TRBV3-1; CDR3 protein: CASSPVHRDTEAFF; CDR3 DNA: TGTGCCAGCAGCCCCGTCCACAGGGACACTGAAGCTTTCTTT
J gene: TRBJ2-7; clone size: .; D gene: .; V gene: TRBV20-1; CDR3 protein: CSARGQVVKYEQYF; CDR3 DNA: TGCAGTGCTAGAGGACAGGTGGTGAAGTACGAGCAGTACTTC
J gene: TRBJ2-1; clone size: .; D gene: .; V gene: TRBV28; CDR3 protein: CASTTGLGTPEFF; CDR3 DNA: TGTGCCAGCACCACAGGACTCGGCACCCCGGAGTTCTTC
J gene: TRBJ2-3; clone size: .; D gene: .; V gene: TRBV5-6; CDR3 protein: CASRILDDDGDTQYF; CDR3 DNA: TGTGCCAGCAGGATCTTGGACGACGATGGGGATACGCAGTATTTT
J gene: TRBJ2-1; clone size: .; D gene: TRBD2; V gene: TRBV20-1; CDR3 protein: CSASGGFNEQFF; CDR3 DNA: TGCAGTGCTTCGGGGGGTTTTAATGAGCAGTTCTTC
J gene: TRBJ2-1; clone size: .; D gene: .; V gene: TRBV14; CDR3 protein: CASSPGPDEQFF; CDR3 DNA: TGTGCCAGCAGCCCGGGACCAGATGAGCAGTTCTTC
J gene: TRBJ1-1; clone size: once; D gene: .; V gene: TRBV12-3/TRBV12-4; CDR3 protein: CASILGHANTEAFF; CDR3 DNA: TGTGCCAGCATCCTGGGCCATGCGAACACTGAAGCTTTCTTT
J gene: TRBJ2-1; clone size: many; D gene: TRBD2; V gene: TRBV4-1; CDR3 protein: CASSQVRGGRVNEQFF; CDR3 DNA: TGCGCCAGCAGCCAAGTTCGGGGGGGCCGGGTCAATGAGCAGTTCTTC
J gene: TRBJ1-1; clone size: few; D gene: .; V gene: TRBV20-1; CDR3 protein: CSARVARNRPMNTEAFF; CDR3 DNA: TGCAGTGCTAGAGTGGCCAGGAACCGACCGATGAACACTGAAGCTTTCTTT
J gene: TRBJ2-3; clone size: .; D gene: .; V gene: TRBV11-1; CDR3 protein: CASSLHSDTQYF; CDR3 DNA: TGTGCCAGCAGCTTGCACTCAGATACGCAGTATTTT
J gene: TRBJ2-1; clone size: .; D gene: .; V gene: TRBV3-1; CDR3 protein: CASSPIFSDHGSYNEQFF; CDR3 DNA: TGTGCCAGCAGCCCCATCTTCTCGGACCACGGCTCCTACAATGAGCAGTTCTTC